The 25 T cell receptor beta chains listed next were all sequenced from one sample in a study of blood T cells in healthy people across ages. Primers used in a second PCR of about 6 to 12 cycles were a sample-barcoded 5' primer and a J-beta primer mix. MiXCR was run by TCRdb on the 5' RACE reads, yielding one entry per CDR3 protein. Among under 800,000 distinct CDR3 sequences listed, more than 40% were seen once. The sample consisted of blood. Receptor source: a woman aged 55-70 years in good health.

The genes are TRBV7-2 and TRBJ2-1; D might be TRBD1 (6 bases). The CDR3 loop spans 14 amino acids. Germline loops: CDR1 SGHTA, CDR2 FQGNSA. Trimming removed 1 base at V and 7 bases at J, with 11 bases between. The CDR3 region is CASSLVQGGNEQFF. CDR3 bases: TGTGCCAGCAGCTTAGTACAGGGTGGGAATGAGCAGTTCTTC.

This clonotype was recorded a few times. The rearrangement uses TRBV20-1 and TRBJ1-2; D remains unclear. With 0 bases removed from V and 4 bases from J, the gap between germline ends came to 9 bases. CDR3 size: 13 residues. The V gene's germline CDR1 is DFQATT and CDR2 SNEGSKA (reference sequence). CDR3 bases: TGCAGTGCTAGAGACGAGACGGGCTATGGCTACACCTTC. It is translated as CSARDETGYGYTF.

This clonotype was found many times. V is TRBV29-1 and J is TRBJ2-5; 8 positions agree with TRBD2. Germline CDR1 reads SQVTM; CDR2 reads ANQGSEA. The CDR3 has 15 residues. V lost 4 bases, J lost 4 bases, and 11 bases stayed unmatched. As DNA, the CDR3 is TGCAGCGTTGTACCGGGAGGGACGGGTATAGAGACCCAGTACTTC. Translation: CSVVPGGTGIETQYF.

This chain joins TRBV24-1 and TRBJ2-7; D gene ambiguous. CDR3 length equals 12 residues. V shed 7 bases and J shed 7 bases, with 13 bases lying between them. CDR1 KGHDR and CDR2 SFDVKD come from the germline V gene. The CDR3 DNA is TGTGCCACCAGCAGCCCTGTAGATGAGCAGTACTTC. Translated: CATSSPVDEQYF.

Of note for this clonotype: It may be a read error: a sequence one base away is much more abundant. DNA of the CDR3: TGTGCCAGCAGTGCGTCGACTAGCGGGAGGGGGAATGAGCAGTACTTC. It encodes CASSASTSGRGNEQYF. The V gene is TRBV25-1, the J gene TRBJ2-5, with TRBD2 identical over 14 bases. The ends lost 4 bases at V and 11 bases at J; junction bases unmatched: 12. There are 16 residues in the CDR3. Germline V gives CDR1 MGHDK, CDR2 SYGVNS. The variable domain in full, completed from reference TRBV25-1 and TRBJ2-5, reads EADIYQTPRYLVIGTGKKITLECSQTMGHDKMYWYQQDPGMELHLIHYSYGVNSTEKGDLSSESTVSRIRTEHFPLTLESARPSHTSQYLCASSASTSGRGNEQYFGPGTRLLVL.

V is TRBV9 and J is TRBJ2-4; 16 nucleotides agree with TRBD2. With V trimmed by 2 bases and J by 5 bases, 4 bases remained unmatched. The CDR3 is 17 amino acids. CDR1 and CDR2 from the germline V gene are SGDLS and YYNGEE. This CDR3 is CASSVGTSGRGENIQYF. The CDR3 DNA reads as TGTGCCAGCAGCGTCGGGACTAGCGGGAGGGGTGAAAACATTCAGTACTTC.

The DNA of the CDR3 is TGCAGCGTTCCCGCCCAGGGGATCCAGCAGTTCTTC. It specifies CSVPAQGIQQFF. This chain connects TRBV29-1 to TRBJ2-1; a weak D match, TRBD1 (6 bases). V was clipped by 5 bases and J by 11 bases, with 16 bases between them. The CDR3 extends over 12 amino acids. The V gene's germline CDR1 is SQVTM and CDR2 ANQGSEA.

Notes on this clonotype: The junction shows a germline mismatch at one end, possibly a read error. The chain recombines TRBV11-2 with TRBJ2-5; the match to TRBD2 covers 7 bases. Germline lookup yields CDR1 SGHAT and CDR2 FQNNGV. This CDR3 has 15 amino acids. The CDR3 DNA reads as TGCGTCAGCAGCTTAACGGCGGGGGATCAAGAGACCCAGTACTTC. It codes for CVSSLTAGDQETQYF. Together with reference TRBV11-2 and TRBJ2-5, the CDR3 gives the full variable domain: EAGVAQSPRYKIIEKRQSVAFWCNPISGHATLYWYQQILGQGPKLLIQFQNNGVVDDSQLPKDRFSAERLKGVDSTLKIQPAKLEDSAVYLCVSSLTAGDQETQYFGPGTRLLVL.

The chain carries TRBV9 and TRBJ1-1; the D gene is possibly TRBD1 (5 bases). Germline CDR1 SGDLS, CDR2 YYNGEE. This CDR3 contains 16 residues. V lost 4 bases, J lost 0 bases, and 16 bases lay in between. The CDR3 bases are TGTGCCAGCAGCACGGCCGGGACGGCCGTGAACACTGAAGCTTTCTTT. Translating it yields CASSTAGTAVNTEAFF.

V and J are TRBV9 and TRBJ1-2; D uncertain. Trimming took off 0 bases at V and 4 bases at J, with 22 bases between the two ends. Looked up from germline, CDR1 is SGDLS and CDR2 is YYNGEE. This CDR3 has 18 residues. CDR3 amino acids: CASSVAPDFFTTTYGYTF. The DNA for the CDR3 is TGTGCCAGCAGCGTAGCTCCAGATTTCTTCACAACAACCTATGGCTACACCTTC.

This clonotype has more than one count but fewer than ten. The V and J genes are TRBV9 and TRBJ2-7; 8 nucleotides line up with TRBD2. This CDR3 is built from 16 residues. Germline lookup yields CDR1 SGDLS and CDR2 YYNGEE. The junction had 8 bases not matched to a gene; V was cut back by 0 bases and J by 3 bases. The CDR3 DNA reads TGTGCCAGCAGCGTAGTAGAGATAGCGGGAATCTACGAGCAGTACTTC. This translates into CASSVVEIAGIYEQYF.

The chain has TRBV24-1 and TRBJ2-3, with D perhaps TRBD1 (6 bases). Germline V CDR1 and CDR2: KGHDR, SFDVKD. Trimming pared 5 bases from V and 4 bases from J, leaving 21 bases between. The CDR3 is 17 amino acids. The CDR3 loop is CATSGENLAGGADTQYF. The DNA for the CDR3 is TGTGCCACCAGTGGCGAAAATCTAGCTGGGGGCGCAGATACGCAGTATTTT.

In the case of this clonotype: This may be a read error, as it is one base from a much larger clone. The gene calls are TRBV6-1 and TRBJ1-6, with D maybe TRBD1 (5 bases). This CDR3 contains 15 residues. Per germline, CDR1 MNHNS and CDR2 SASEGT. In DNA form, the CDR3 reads TGTGCCAGCACCTTCGCGGCAGGGAAGGATTCACCCCCCCACTTT. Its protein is CASTFAAGKDSPPHF.

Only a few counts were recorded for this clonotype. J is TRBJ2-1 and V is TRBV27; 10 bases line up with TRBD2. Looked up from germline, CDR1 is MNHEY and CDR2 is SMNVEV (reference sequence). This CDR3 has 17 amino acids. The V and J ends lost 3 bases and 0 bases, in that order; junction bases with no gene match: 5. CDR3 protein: CASSLRPSGSSYNEQFF. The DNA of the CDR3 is TGTGCCAGCAGTTTGCGGCCTAGCGGGAGCTCCTACAATGAGCAGTTCTTC.

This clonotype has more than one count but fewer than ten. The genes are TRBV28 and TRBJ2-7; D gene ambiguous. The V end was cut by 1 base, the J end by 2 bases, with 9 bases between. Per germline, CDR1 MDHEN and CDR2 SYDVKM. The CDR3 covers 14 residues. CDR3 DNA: TGTGCCAGCAGTTTATCCCCAGTTACCTACGAGCAGTACTTC. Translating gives CASSLSPVTYEQYF.

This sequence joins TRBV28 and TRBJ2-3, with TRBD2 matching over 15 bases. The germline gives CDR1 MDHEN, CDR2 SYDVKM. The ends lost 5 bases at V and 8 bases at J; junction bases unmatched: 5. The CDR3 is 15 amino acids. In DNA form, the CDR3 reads TGTGCCAGCAGTCCCGGACTAGCGGGAGGGTCTACGCAGTATTTT. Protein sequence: CASSPGLAGGSTQYF.

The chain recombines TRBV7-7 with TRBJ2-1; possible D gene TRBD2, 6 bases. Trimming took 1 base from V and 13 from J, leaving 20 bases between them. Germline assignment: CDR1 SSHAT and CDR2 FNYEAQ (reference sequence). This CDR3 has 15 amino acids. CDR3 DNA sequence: TGTGCCAGCAGCTTAGGGGGGTTCACGGGGGAGACCCAGTTCTTC. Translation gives CASSLGGFTGETQFF.

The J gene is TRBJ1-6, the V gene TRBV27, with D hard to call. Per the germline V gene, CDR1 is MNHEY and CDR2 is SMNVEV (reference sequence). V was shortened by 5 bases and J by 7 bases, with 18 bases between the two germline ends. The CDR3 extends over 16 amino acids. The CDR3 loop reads CASSLDTFYQNSPLHF. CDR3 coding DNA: TGTGCCAGCAGTCTCGACACGTTTTACCAAAATTCACCCCTCCACTTT.

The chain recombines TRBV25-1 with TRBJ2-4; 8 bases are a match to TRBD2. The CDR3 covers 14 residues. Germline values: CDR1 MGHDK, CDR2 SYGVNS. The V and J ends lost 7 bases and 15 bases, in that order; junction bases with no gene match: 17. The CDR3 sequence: CASKRGGLTYERYF. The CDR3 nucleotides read TGTGCCAGCAAACGGGGGGGGTTAACCTACGAGCGGTACTTC.

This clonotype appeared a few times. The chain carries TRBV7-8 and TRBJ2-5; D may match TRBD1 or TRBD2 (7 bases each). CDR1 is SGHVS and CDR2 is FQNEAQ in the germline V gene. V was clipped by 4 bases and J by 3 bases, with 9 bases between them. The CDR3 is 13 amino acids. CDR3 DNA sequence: TGTGCCAGCAGCTCAGGGGGGGAAGAGACCCAGTACTTC. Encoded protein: CASSSGGEETQYF.

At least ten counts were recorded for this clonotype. The chain's CDR3 is CASSFELRGYTF. The CDR3, as DNA: TGTGCCAGCAGCTTCGAGCTCCGTGGCTACACCTTC. This chain connects TRBV13 to TRBJ1-2; the D is unclear. Germline lookup yields CDR1 PRHDT and CDR2 FYEKMQ (reference sequence). The length of the CDR3 is 12 residues. Trimming left V 3 bases short and J 7 bases short, with 9 bases between.

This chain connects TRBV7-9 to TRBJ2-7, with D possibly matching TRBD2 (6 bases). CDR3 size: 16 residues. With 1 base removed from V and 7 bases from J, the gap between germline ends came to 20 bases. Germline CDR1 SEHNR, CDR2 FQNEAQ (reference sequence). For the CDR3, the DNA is TGTGCCAGCAGCTTAGTAGGGACGGAGGGGTTAAATGAGCAGTACTTC. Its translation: CASSLVGTEGLNEQYF. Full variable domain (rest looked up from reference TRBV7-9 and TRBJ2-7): DTGVSQNPRHKITKRGQNVTFRCDPISEHNRLYWYRQTLGQGPEFLTYFQNEAQLEKSRLLSDRFSAERPKGSFSTLEIQRTEQGDSAMYLCASSLVGTEGLNEQYFGPGTRLTVT.

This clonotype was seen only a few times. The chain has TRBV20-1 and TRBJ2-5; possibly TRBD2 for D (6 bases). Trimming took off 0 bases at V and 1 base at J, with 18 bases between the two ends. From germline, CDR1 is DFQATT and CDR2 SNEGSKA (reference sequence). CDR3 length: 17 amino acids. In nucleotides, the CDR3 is TGCAGTGCTAGAGAGCCCATAATCGGGGGTAGCCAAGAGACCCAGTACTTC. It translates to CSAREPIIGGSQETQYF.

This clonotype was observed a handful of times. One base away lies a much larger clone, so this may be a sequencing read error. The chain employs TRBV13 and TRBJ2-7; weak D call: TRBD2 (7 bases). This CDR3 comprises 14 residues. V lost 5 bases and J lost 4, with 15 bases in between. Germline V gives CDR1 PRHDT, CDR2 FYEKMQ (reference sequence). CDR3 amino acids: CASSAGRGAYEQYF. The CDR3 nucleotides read TGTGCCAGCAGCGCCGGACGGGGGGCTTACGAGCAGTACTTC.

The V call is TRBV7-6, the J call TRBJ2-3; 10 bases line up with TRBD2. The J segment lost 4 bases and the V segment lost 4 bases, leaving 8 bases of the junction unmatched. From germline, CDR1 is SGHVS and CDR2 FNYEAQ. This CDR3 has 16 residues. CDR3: CASSSIAGGLADTQYF. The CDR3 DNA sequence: TGTGCCAGCAGCTCTATAGCGGGAGGTTTAGCAGATACGCAGTATTTT. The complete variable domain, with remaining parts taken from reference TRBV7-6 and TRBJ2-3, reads GAGVSQSPRYKVTKRGQDVALRCDPISGHVSLYWYRQALGQGPEFLTYFNYEAQQDKSGLPNDRFSAERPEGSISTLTIQRTEQRDSAMYRCASSSIAGGLADTQYFGPGTRLTVL.